This TCR beta chain was profiled in a study of blood T cell repertoires in COVID-19. This clone is a singleton in its sample. Authors' processing steps: Scientists estimated how many nucleated cells there were by amplifying reference gene primers. Data came from immunoSEQ multiplex PCR; TCRdb stores just in-frame clones and leaves some out. V and J calls and clone size are copied from that table; D and trimming were computed from the DNA. The table shows around 380,000 clones, with around 87% occurring only once. The CDR3 contains 15 residues. Germline trimming cut 7 bases from V and 2 bases from J; bases unmatched to any gene: 10. Germline CDR1 is LGHNT and CDR2 is FRNRAP. Self-reported history from a screening survey and questionnaire set each donor's cohort. Recovered status in Cohort 3 required two negative PCRs, clearance, or symptom resolution.

The source of this sequence is a man aged 25 to 45 who had recovered from COVID-19. V gene TRBV12-5 combines with J gene TRBJ1-1, with TRBD1 identical over 7 bases. The specimen was PBMCs or T cells enriched from blood (not recorded which). The CDR3 region has the DNA TGTGCTAGTGCCCAACCGGACAGGCCTAACACTGAAGCTTTCTTT. Protein: CASAQPDRPNTEAFF.